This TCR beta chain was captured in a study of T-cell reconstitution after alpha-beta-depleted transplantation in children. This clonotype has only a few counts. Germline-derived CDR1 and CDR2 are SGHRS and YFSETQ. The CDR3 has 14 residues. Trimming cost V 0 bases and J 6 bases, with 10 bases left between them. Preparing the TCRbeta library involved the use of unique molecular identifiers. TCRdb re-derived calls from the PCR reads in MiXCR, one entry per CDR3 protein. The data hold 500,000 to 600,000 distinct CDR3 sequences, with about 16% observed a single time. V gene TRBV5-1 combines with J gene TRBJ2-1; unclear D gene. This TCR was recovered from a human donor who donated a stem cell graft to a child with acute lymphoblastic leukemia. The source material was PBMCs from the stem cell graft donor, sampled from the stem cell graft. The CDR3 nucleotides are TGCGCCAGCAGCTTGGCGCCAAACCCCAATGAGCAGTTCTTC. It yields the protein CASSLAPNPNEQFF.